This TCR beta chain was documented in a study of graft-versus-host responses after intestinal transplantation. Data came from immunoSEQ multiplex PCR; TCRdb stores just in-frame clones and leaves some out. The sample includes roughly 28,000 clones, roughly nine tenths of them seen just once. V shed 1 base and J shed 0 bases, with 11 bases lying between them. The CDR3 extends over 15 amino acids. Germline V gene sequence: CDR1 SGHRS, CDR2 YFSETQ. This sample comprised PBMCs, obtained 450 to 460 days after intestinal transplantation. The TCR sequence derives from a human patient who received an intestinal transplant, so some T cells may come from the graft donor. The V gene is TRBV5-1, the J gene TRBJ2-7; D ambiguous. CDR3 nucleotides: TGCGCCAGCAGCTTGAACATTTGGGCCTCCTACGAGCAGTACTTC. It specifies CASSLNIWASYEQYF.